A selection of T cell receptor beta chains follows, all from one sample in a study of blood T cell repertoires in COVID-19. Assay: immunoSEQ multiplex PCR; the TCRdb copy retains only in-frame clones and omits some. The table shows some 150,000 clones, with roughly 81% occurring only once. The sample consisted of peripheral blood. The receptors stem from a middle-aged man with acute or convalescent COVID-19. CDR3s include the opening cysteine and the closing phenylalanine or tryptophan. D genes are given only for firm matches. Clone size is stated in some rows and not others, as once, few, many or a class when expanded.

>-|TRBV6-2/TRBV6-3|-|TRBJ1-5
CASSSLAVKDQPQHF
TGTGCCAGCAGTTCTCTGGCGGTTAAGGATCAGCCCCAGCATTTT
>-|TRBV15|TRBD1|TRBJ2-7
CATSNGQGNYEQYF
TGTGCCACCAGCAATGGACAGGGGAATTACGAGCAGTACTTC
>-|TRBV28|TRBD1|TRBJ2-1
CASRPGTGGGNEQFF
TGTGCCAGCAGACCTGGGACAGGGGGAGGCAATGAGCAGTTCTTC
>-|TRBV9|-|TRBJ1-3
CASSVGGGSGNTIYF
TGTGCTAGCAGCGTAGGGGGAGGCTCTGGAAACACCATATATTTT
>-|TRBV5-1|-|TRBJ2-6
CASSLKSGAGANVLTF
TGCGCCAGCAGCTTGAAGTCAGGGGCTGGGGCCAACGTCCTGACTTTC
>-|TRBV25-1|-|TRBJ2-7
CASSEYRGASGEQYF
TGTGCCAGCAGTGAATATCGGGGGGCATCGGGCGAGCAGTACTTC
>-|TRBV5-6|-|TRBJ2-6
CASSSGMSSGANVLTF
TGTGCCAGCAGCTCCGGGATGAGCTCTGGGGCCAACGTCCTGACTTTC
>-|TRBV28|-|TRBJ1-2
CASSLSVRSSGYTF
TGTGCCAGCAGTTTATCGGTCAGGTCTTCCGGCTACACCTTC
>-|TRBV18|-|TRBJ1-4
CASSPRGPNEKLFF
TGTGCCAGCTCACCACGCGGTCCTAATGAAAAACTGTTTTTT
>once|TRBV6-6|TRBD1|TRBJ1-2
CASRTGDWGYTF
TGTGCCAGCAGGACAGGGGATTGGGGCTACACCTTC
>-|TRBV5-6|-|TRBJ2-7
CASSLAQVDEQYF
TGTGCCAGCAGCTTGGCACAAGTCGACGAGCAGTACTTC
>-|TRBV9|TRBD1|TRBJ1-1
CASSLTGTGNTEAFF
TGTGCCAGCAGCCTTACCGGGACAGGGAACACTGAAGCTTTCTTT
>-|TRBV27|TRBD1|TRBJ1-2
CASSLSWGAGTDYGYTF
TGTGCCAGCAGTTTAAGTTGGGGAGCAGGGACAGACTATGGCTACACCTTC
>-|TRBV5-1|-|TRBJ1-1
CASSPDKNTEAFF
TGCGCCAGCAGCCCCGACAAGAACACTGAAGCTTTCTTT
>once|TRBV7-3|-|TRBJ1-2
CASSLDRNNGYTF
TGTGCCAGCAGTCTGGACAGAAACAATGGCTACACCTTC
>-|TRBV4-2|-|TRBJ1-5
CASSQEAGNQPQHF
TGTGCCAGCAGCCAAGAAGCAGGGAATCAGCCCCAGCATTTT
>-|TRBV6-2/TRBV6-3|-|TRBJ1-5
CASSLGDLTGFHQPQHF
TGTGCCAGCAGTCTGGGTGATTTAACAGGGTTTCACCAGCCCCAGCATTTT
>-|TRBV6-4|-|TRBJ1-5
CASSEEGNQPQHF
TGTGCCAGCAGTGAGGAGGGGAATCAGCCCCAGCATTTT
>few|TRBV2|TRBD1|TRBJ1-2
CASRKTGGGDYGYTF
TGTGCCAGCAGAAAAACAGGGGGTGGGGACTATGGCTACACCTTC
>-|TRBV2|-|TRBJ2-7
CASSEEGWGYEQYF
TGTGCCAGCAGTGAGGAGGGATGGGGTTACGAGCAGTACTTC
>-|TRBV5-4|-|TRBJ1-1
CASSLGAGMNTEAFF
TGTGCCAGCAGCTTGGGTGCGGGGATGAACACTGAAGCTTTCTTT
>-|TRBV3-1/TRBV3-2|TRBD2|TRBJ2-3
CASSRASGPTSTDTQYF
TGTGCCAGCAGCCGGGCTAGCGGGCCGACTAGCACAGATACGCAGTATTTT
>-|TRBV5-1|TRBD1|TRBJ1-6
CASSGTGNNSPLHF
TGCGCCAGCAGCGGGACAGGCAATAATTCACCCCTCCACTTT
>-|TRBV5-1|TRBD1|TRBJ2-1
CASSNPGQSYNEQFF
TGCGCCAGCAGCAATCCGGGACAGTCCTACAATGAGCAGTTCTTC
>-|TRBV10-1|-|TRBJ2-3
CASSEYESTDTQYF
TGCGCCAGCAGTGAGTACGAGAGCACAGATACGCAGTATTTT
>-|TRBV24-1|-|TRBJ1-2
CATSDSGNGYTF
TGTGCCACCAGTGATTCAGGGAATGGCTACACCTTC
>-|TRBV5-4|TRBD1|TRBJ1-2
CASKRDRGHDYGYTF
TGTGCCAGCAAGCGGGACAGGGGGCACGACTATGGCTACACCTTC
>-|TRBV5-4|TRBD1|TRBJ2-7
CASSMDRGGEQYF
TGTGCCAGCAGCATGGACAGGGGCGGCGAGCAGTACTTC
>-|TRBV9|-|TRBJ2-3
CASSPGAGEGDTQYF
TGTGCCAGCAGCCCAGGGGCGGGGGAGGGCGATACGCAGTATTTT
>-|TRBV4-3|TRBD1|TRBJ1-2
CASSQEAGTGGIYGYTF
TGCGCCAGCAGCCAAGAAGCGGGGACAGGGGGTATCTATGGCTACACCTTC
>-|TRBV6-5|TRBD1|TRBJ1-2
CASSYSIGGTGGGYTF
TGTGCCAGCAGTTACTCGATTGGGGGGACAGGCGGCGGCTACACCTTC
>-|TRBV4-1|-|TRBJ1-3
CASSQGGRSAGNTIYF
TGCGCCAGCAGCCAAGGCGGCAGATCAGCTGGAAACACCATATATTTT
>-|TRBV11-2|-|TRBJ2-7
CASSQYSEQYF
TGTGCCAGCAGCCAGTACAGCGAGCAGTACTTC
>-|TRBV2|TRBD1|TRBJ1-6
CASSEGTVKSPLHF
TGTGCCAGCAGTGAGGGGACAGTGAAATCACCCCTCCACTTT
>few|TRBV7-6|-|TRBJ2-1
CASSGLALADSSYNEQFF
TGTGCCAGCAGCGGGTTGGCCCTCGCGGACAGCTCCTACAATGAGCAGTTCTTC
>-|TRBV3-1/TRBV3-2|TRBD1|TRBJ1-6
CASSRGQGRSGSYNSPLHF
TGTGCCAGCAGCCGGGGACAGGGTAGAAGTGGCTCCTATAATTCACCCCTCCACTTT
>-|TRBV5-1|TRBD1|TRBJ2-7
CASSTGTGHEQYF
TGCGCCAGCAGCACCGGGACAGGGCACGAGCAGTACTTC
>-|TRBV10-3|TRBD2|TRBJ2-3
CAISVTSGGSYTSTDTQYF
TGTGCCATCAGTGTAACTAGCGGGGGTTCGTACACTAGCACAGATACGCAGTATTTT
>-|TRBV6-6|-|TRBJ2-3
CASSPGAGVETQYF
TGTGCCAGCAGCCCAGGGGCAGGGGTAGAGACGCAGTATTTT
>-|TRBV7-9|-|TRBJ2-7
CASTSTVAGDEQYF
TGTGCCAGCACATCAACCGTAGCAGGGGACGAGCAGTACTTC
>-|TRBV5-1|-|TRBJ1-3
CASSLTGTGNTIYF
TGCGCCAGCAGCCTTACAGGGACTGGAAACACCATATATTTT
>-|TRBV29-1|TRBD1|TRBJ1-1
CSVERTGGTEAFF
TGCAGCGTTGAACGGACAGGGGGCACTGAAGCTTTCTTT
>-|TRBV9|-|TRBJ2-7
CASSPRQVSYEQYF
TGTGCCAGCAGCCCCCGACAGGTCTCCTACGAGCAGTACTTC
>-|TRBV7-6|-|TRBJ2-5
CASSHRGGETQYF
TGTGCCAGCAGCCACAGGGGAGGAGAGACCCAGTACTTC
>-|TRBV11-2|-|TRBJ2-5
CASSQKGKRVQETQYF
TGTGCCAGCAGTCAGAAGGGAAAGAGGGTCCAAGAGACCCAGTACTTC
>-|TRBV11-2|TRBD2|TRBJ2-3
CASSLGPPGGDTQYF
TGTGCCAGCAGCTTAGGGCCTCCCGGGGGGGATACGCAGTATTTT
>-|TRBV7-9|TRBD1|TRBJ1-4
CASSLDSTGGSEKLFF
TGTGCCAGCAGCTTAGATTCGACAGGGGGTAGTGAAAAACTGTTTTTT
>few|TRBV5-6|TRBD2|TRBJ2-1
CASRERGGRVEQFF
TGTGCCAGCAGAGAGCGGGGGGGCCGGGTTGAGCAGTTCTTC